One sample yielded the 4 T cell receptor beta chains listed below, sequenced in a study of T-cell memory formation after mild COVID-19. Via MiXCR, TCRdb re-called the 5' RACE reads, giving one row per CDR3 protein. The sample records fewer than 400,000 distinct CDR3 sequences, roughly 13% being singletons. Specimen: PBMCs or a T cell subset sorted from them (not recorded which). The receptors were gathered from a man between 18 and 35 years old who had mild COVID-19 (a few samples of this study predate the infection). Cell type and time point are not known.

The chain employs TRBV9 and TRBJ2-1; 9 bases are a match to TRBD1. The trim removed 0 bases at V and 10 bases at J, leaving 8 bases unmatched. The V gene's germline CDR1 is SGDLS and CDR2 YYNGEE. The CDR3 has 15 residues. The chain's CDR3 is CASSVEGTGIGEQFF. For the CDR3, the DNA is TGTGCCAGCAGCGTAGAAGGGACAGGGATCGGGGAGCAGTTCTTC.

This clonotype came up a few times. The chain uses TRBV13 and TRBJ1-1; weak D call: TRBD1 (6 bases). The CDR3 is made up of 14 amino acids. The V and J ends lost 4 bases and 6 bases respectively, with 15 bases between them. CDR1 PRHDT and CDR2 FYEKMQ come from the germline V gene (reference sequence). For the CDR3, the DNA is TGTGCCAGCAGCTGGAGGGGGGCGGTCGCTGAAGCTTTCTTT. Residues: CASSWRGAVAEAFF.

This clonotype was counted at least ten times. J is TRBJ2-1 and V is TRBV24-1; TRBD2 matches at 8 bases. V shed 1 base, J shed 6 bases, and the junction held 1 base outside the gene matches. The germline gives CDR1 KGHDR, CDR2 SFDVKD. The CDR3 has 14 residues. The CDR3: CATSDLGTSNEQFF. For the CDR3, the DNA is TGTGCCACCAGTGATTTAGGGACTAGCAATGAGCAGTTCTTC.

In its sample, this clonotype was seen many times. The rearrangement joins TRBV5-1 to TRBJ1-2, with a possible D match to TRBD1 (6 bases). The CDR3 runs to 15 residues. The germline gives CDR1 SGHRS, CDR2 YFSETQ. Deletions cut 3 bases from V and 4 bases from J, with 16 bases between. CDR3: CASSSPPGHRYGYTF. CDR3 DNA: TGCGCCAGCAGCTCGCCGCCGGGACACCGCTATGGCTACACCTTC.